This T cell receptor (beta chain) is from a study of blood T cell repertoires in COVID-19. Across the study: Donors in the United States, Italy and Spain gave samples during acute or convalescent COVID-19. The analysed material was cDNA or gDNA that came from T cells, B-cell-depleted T cells, or PBMCs.

TCRdb keeps only in-frame clones here, not all; method: immunoSEQ multiplex PCR. The sample lists fewer than 200,000 clones; around 72% were seen once. Germline assignment: CDR1 MNHNS and CDR2 SASEGT. The CDR3 extends over 16 amino acids. Germline trimming cut 3 bases from V and 3 bases from J; bases unmatched to any gene: 5. The sequence was obtained from a woman aged 80 or over with acute or convalescent COVID-19. The sample comprised peripheral blood. V and J are TRBV6-1 and TRBJ2-1; the match to TRBD2 covers 10 bases. DNA for the CDR3: TGTGCCAGCAGTGAGCCGACTAGCGGGCTCTACAATGAGCAGTTCTTC. It encodes CASSEPTSGLYNEQFF.